The 14 T cell receptor beta chains listed next were all sequenced from one sample in a study of blood T cell repertoires in COVID-19. Here immunoSEQ multiplex PCR was the method, and the copy in TCRdb shows in-frame clones only, minus some. This sample has under 110,000 clones, with roughly 85% found just once. The sequenced sample consisted of peripheral blood. The receptors shown here come from a woman in her seventies with active or convalescent COVID-19.

CDR3 sequence reads: CASSPAGGSYEQYF. CDR3 in DNA: TGTGCCAGCTCACCAGCGGGAGGATCCTACGAGCAGTACTTC. J is TRBJ2-7 and V is TRBV18; TRBD2 matches 8 bases. Germline V CDR1 and CDR2: KGHSH, LQKENI. The CDR3 has 14 residues. The junction had 1 base not matched to a gene; V was cut back by 2 bases and J by 1 base.

V is TRBV9 and J is TRBJ2-5, with D tentatively TRBD1 (6 bases). Looked up from germline, CDR1 is SGDLS and CDR2 is YYNGEE. V shed 0 bases and J shed 2 bases, with 11 bases lying between them. The CDR3 runs 15 residues. CDR3 loop: CASSVEWGLQETQYF. CDR3 DNA sequence: TGTGCCAGCAGCGTAGAGTGGGGGCTGCAAGAGACCCAGTACTTC.

The V call is TRBV27, the J call TRBJ2-1, with 7 bases lining up with TRBD2. Per germline, CDR1 MNHEY and CDR2 SMNVEV (reference sequence). Germline trimming cut 3 bases from V and 4 bases from J; bases unmatched to any gene: 12. CDR3 length equals 17 residues. The CDR3 reads CASSFLPPASGYNEQFF. Here the CDR3 DNA reads TGTGCCAGCAGTTTTCTCCCCCCGGCTAGCGGATACAATGAGCAGTTCTTC.

The J gene is TRBJ2-3, the V gene TRBV5-1, with 11 bases lining up with TRBD1. V trimming: 4 bases; J trimming: 0 bases; junction bases outside the gene matches: 4. The germline CDR1 and CDR2 sequences are SGHRS and YFSETQ. This CDR3 spans 16 amino acids. CDR3 residues: CASSGGQGASTDTQYF. The CDR3 nucleotides are TGCGCCAGCAGCGGAGGACAGGGGGCTAGCACAGATACGCAGTATTTT.

The chain carries TRBV4-3 and TRBJ2-7, with 9 positions matching TRBD2. The CDR3 spans 17 residues. V shed 2 bases and J 6 bases; nucleotides not matched to a gene: 14. Germline V gene lookup returns CDR1 LGHNA and CDR2 YSLEER. CDR3 in DNA: TGCGCCAGCAGCCAATCTGCGGGGGGGGCTAGCGGTGGCGAGCAGTACTTC. Its translation: CASSQSAGGASGGEQYF.

CDR3 coding DNA: TGTGCCAGCAGCCCCCGGCAGGTGGGAGAGGAAAAACTGTTTTTT. Its protein product is CASSPRQVGEEKLFF. The chain employs TRBV9 and TRBJ1-4; the D is unclear. The V end was cut by 4 bases, the J end by 8 bases, with 18 bases between. CDR1 is SGDLS and CDR2 is YYNGEE in the germline V gene. CDR3 length: 15 amino acids.

The J gene is TRBJ2-7, the V gene TRBV19; no firm D call. The CDR3 spans 10 residues. The V end was cut by 10 bases, the J end by 3 bases, with 7 bases between. The germline V gene encodes CDR1 LNHDA and CDR2 SQIVND (reference sequence). CDR3 nucleotide sequence: TGTGCCAATGCGGACTACGAGCAGTACTTC. Translating it yields CANADYEQYF. The entire variable domain, with the rest obtained from reference TRBV19 and TRBJ2-7, is as follows: DGGITQSPKYLFRKEGQNVTLSCEQNLNHDAMYWYRQDPGQGLRLIYYSQIVNDFQKGDIAEGYSVSREKKESFPLTVTSAQKNPTAFYLCANADYEQYFGPGTRLTVT.

The chain uses TRBV7-9 and TRBJ1-1; D possibly corresponds to TRBD1 (5 bases). Trimming left V 8 bases short and J 5 bases short, with 15 bases between. The CDR3 spans 13 residues. Germline assignment: CDR1 SEHNR and CDR2 FQNEAQ (reference sequence). The CDR3, as DNA: TGTGCCAGCGGGTTCAGGGAGGAAACTGAAGCTTTCTTT. Protein product: CASGFREETEAFF.

The chain couples TRBV3-1 (or the pseudogene TRBV3-2) to TRBJ2-7; D not certain. Germline V gene sequence: CDR1 LGHDT, CDR2 YNNKEL (reference sequence). This CDR3 has 12 amino acids. Deletions cut 4 bases from V and 0 bases from J, with 4 bases between. The CDR3 nucleotides are TGTGCCAGCAGCCGCGCCTCCTACGAGCAGTACTTC. Translated: CASSRASYEQYF.

The genes are TRBV30 and TRBJ2-3; possible D gene TRBD1, 6 bases. The CDR3 has 11 amino acids. Germline assignment: CDR1 GTSNPN and CDR2 SVGIG (reference sequence). Trimming left V 0 bases short and J 8 bases short, with 6 bases between. The CDR3 nucleotides read TGTGCCTGGAGTGTAGGGGGTACGCAGTATTTT. This translates into CAWSVGGTQYF.

The chain recombines TRBV19 with TRBJ1-1; 8 bases are a match to TRBD1. CDR3 length: 14 amino acids. V was clipped by 9 bases and J by 5 bases; unmatched bases: 11. Germline CDR1 is LNHDA and CDR2 is SQIVND (reference sequence). The CDR3 here is CASRQTGQATEAFF. The CDR3 bases are TGTGCCAGCCGCCAGACGGGACAGGCGACTGAAGCTTTCTTT.

The chain joins TRBV5-1 to TRBJ2-3, with D possibly matching TRBD1 (6 bases). V was pared by 0 bases and J by 7 bases, with 12 bases between. Germline V gene lookup returns CDR1 SGHRS and CDR2 YFSETQ. CDR3 length equals 14 residues. CDR3 amino acids: CASSLATGPYTQYF. In DNA form, the CDR3 reads TGCGCCAGCAGCTTGGCCACAGGGCCGTATACGCAGTATTTT.

The rearrangement uses TRBV7-9 and TRBJ1-1; D not resolved. The CDR3 totals 12 residues. Deletions cut 1 base from V and 11 bases from J, with 11 bases between. Germline V CDR1 and CDR2: SEHNR, FQNEAQ (reference sequence). The CDR3 loop reads CASSLGSGSAFF. The CDR3 nucleotides read TGTGCCAGCAGCTTAGGTTCGGGTAGTGCTTTCTTT.

In nucleotides, the CDR3 is TGTGCCAGCAGTTACCCCGGTCTAAACACCGGGGAGCTGTTTTTT. Protein product: CASSYPGLNTGELFF. The V call is TRBV6-6, the J call TRBJ2-2; D not certain. Germline CDR1 is MNHNY and CDR2 is SVGAGI (reference sequence). Between the trimmed V and J ends, which lost 2 bases and 2 bases, there was a span of 9 bases. The CDR3 spans 15 residues.